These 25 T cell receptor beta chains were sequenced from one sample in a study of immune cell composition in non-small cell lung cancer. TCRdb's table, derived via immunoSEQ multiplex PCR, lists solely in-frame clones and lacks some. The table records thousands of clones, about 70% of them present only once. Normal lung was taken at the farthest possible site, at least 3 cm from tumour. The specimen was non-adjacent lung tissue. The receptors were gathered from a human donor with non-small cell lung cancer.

This CDR3 reads CASSLLYSNSLSYEQYF. Here the CDR3 DNA reads TGTGCCAGCAGCTTACTGTATTCCAACTCCTTATCCTACGAGCAGTACTTC. V usage is TRBV7-3 and J usage is TRBJ2-7; no reliable D call. CDR1 is SGHTA, CDR2 FQGTGA, per germline. This CDR3 comprises 17 residues. Trimming shortened V by 2 bases and J by 1 base, and 18 bases separated the two germline ends. Using reference TRBV7-3 and TRBJ2-7 for the parts outside the CDR3, the full variable domain is GAGVSQTPSNKVTEKGKYVELRCDPISGHTALYWYRQSLGQGPEFLIYFQGTGAADDSGLPNDRFFAVRPEGSVSTLKIQRTERGDSAVYLCASSLLYSNSLSYEQYFGPGTRLTVT.

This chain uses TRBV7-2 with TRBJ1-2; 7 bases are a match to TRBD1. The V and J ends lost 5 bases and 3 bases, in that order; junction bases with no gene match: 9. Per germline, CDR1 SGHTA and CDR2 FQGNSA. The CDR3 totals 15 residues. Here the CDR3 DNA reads TGTGCCAGCAGCACGGGACAGCCTGGTGACTATGGCTACACCTTC. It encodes CASSTGQPGDYGYTF.

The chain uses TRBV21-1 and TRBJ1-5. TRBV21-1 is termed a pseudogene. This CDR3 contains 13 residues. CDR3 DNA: TGTGCCAGCATCCCCCCGGTGCGGCAGCCCCAGCATTTT. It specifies CASIPPVRQPQHF.

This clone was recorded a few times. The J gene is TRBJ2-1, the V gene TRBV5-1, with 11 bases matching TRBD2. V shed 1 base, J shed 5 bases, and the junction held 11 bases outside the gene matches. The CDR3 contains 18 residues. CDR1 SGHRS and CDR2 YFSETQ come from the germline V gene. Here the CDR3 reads CASSLRSGGALLNNEQFF. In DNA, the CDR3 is TGCGCCAGCAGCTTGCGTAGCGGGGGGGCCCTTTTAAACAATGAGCAGTTCTTC.

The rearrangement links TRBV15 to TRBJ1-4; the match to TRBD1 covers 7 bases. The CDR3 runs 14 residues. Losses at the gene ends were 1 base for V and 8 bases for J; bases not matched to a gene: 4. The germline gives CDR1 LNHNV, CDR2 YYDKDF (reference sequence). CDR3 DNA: TGTGCCACCAGCAGAGGACAGGGAGAGGAAAAACTGTTTTTT. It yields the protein CATSRGQGEEKLFF.

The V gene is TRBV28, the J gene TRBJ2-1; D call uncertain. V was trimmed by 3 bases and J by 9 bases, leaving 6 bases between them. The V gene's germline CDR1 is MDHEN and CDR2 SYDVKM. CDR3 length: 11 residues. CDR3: CASSFSGEQFF. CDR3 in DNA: TGTGCCAGCAGTTTCAGTGGTGAGCAGTTCTTC.

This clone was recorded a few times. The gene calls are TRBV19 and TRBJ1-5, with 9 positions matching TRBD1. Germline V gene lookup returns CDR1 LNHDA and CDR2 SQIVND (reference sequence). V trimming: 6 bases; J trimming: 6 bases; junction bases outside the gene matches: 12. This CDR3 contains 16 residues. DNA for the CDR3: TGTGCCAGTAGGGGGGGCCAGGGACAGGGCAGTCAGCCCCAGCATTTT. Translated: CASRGGQGQGSQPQHF.

CDR3 nucleotides: TGTGCCAGCAGCTCTTACGGCAGACTAGCGGGGGGTACAGATACGCAGTATTTT. Amino acids: CASSSYGRLAGGTDTQYF. The chain uses TRBV5-6 and TRBJ2-3, with 13 bases fitting TRBD2. CDR1 is SGHDT and CDR2 is YYEEEE in the germline V gene. V lost 3 bases and J lost 3; bases outside the gene matches: 10. The CDR3 has 18 residues.

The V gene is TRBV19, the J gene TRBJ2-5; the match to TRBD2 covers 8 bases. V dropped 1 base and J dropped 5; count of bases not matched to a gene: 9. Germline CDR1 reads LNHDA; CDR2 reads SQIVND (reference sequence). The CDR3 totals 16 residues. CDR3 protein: CASSIGAGGPEETQYF. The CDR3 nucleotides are TGTGCCAGTAGTATAGGTGCGGGGGGTCCGGAGGAGACCCAGTACTTC.

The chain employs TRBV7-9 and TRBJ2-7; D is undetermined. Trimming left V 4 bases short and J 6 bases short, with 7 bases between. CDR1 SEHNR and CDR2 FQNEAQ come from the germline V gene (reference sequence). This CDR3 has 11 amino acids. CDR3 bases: TGTGCCAGCAGCTCCCGGTCCGAGCAGTACTTC. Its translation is CASSSRSEQYF.

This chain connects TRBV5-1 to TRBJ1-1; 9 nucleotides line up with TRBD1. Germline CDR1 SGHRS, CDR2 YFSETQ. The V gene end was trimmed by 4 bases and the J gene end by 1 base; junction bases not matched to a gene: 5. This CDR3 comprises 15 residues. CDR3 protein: CASSPRTGANTEAFF. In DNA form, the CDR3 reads TGCGCCAGCAGCCCCCGGACAGGGGCGAACACTGAAGCTTTCTTT.

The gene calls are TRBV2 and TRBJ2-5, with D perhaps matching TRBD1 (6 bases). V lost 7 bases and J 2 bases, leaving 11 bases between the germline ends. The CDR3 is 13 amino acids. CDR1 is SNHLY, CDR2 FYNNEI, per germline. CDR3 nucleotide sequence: TGTGCCAGCATAAGGACAGAACAAGAGACCCAGTACTTC. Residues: CASIRTEQETQYF. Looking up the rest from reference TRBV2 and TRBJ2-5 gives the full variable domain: EPEVTQTPSHQVTQMGQEVILRCVPISNHLYFYWYRQILGQKVEFLVSFYNNEISEKSEIFDDQFSVERPDGSNFTLKIRSTKLEDSAMYFCASIRTEQETQYFGPGTRLLVL.

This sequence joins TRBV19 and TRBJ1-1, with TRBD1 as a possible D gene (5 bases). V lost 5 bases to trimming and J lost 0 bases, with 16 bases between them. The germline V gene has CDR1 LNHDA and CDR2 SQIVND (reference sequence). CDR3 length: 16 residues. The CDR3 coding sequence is TGTGCCAGTAGTCCTTCGGACGGGACTATGAACACTGAAGCTTTCTTT. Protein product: CASSPSDGTMNTEAFF.

The CDR3 sequence is CASSPQAGPNQPQHF. The CDR3 coding sequence is TGTGCCAGCAGCCCCCAGGCGGGCCCCAATCAGCCCCAGCATTTT. The gene calls are TRBV11-2 and TRBJ1-5; D call uncertain. Germline CDR1 is SGHAT and CDR2 is FQNNGV. The CDR3 has 15 amino acids. The V end lost 5 bases, the J end lost 3 bases, and 14 bases lay between the germline ends.

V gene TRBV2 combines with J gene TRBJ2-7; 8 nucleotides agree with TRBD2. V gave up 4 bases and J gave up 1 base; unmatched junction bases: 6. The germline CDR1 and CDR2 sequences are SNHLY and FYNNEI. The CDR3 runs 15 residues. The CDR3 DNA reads TGTGCCAGCAGTGCGAGCGGGAGAGGGTCCTACGAGCAGTACTTC. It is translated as CASSASGRGSYEQYF.

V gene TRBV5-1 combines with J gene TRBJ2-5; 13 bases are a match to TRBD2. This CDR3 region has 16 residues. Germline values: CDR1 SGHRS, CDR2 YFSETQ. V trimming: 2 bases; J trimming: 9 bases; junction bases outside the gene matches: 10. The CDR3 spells CASSLTSGLAGNSQYF. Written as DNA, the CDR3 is TGCGCCAGCAGCTTAACCTCGGGACTAGCGGGGAACTCCCAGTACTTC. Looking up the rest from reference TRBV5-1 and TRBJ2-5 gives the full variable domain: KAGVTQTPRYLIKTRGQQVTLSCSPISGHRSVSWYQQTPGQGLQFLFEYFSETQRNKGNFPGRFSGRQFSNSRSEMNVSTLELGDSALYLCASSLTSGLAGNSQYFGPGTRLLVL.

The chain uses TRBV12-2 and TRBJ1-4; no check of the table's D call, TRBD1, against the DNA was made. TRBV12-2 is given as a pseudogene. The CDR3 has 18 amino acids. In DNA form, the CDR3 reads TGTGCAAGTCGCTTAGGAAACGGGACAGGGATTCTGAGGGAAAAACTGTTTTTT. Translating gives CASRLGNGTGILREKLFF.

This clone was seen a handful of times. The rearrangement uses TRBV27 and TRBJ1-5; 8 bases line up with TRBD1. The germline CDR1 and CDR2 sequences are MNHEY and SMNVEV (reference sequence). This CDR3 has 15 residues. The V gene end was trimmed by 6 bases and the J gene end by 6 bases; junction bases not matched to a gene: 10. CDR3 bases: TGTGCCAGCAGAAGAAGACAGGGGTTCGGTCAGCCCCAGCATTTT. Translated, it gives CASRRRQGFGQPQHF.

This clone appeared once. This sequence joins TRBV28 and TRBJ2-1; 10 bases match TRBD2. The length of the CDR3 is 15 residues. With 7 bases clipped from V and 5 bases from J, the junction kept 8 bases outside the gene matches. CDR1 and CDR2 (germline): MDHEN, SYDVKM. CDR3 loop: CASNPGLASNNEQFF. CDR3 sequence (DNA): TGTGCCAGCAACCCGGGACTAGCGAGTAACAATGAGCAGTTCTTC. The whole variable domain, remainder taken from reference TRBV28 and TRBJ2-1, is DVKVTQSSRYLVKRTGEKVFLECVQDMDHENMFWYRQDPGLGLRLIYFSYDVKMKEKGDIPEGYSVSREKKERFSLILESASTNQTSMYLCASNPGLASNNEQFFGPGTRLTVL.

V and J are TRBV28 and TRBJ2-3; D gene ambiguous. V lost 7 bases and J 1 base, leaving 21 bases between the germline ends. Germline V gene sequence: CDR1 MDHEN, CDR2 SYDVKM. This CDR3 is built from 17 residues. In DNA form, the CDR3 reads TGTGCCAGCACTTCCCCCACCCCCAGGTCTGGCACAGATACGCAGTATTTT. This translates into CASTSPTPRSGTDTQYF.

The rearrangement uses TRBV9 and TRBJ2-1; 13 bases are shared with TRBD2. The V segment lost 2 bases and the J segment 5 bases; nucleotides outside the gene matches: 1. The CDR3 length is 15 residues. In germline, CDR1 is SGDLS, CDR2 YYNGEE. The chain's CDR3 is CASSVGTSGNNEQFF. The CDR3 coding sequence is TGTGCCAGCAGCGTGGGGACTAGCGGGAACAATGAGCAGTTCTTC.

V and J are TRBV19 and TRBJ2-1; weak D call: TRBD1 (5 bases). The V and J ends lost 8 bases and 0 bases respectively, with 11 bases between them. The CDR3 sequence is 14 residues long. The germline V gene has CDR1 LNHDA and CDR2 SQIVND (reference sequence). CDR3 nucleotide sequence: TGTGCCAGTGCCACAGGTCTCTCCTACAATGAGCAGTTCTTC. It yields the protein CASATGLSYNEQFF.

This CDR3 reads CASSPPAGTAEAFF. CDR3 in DNA: TGTGCCAGCTCACCACCGGCGGGTACCGCTGAAGCTTTCTTT. This rearrangement joins TRBV18 to TRBJ1-1; D is unresolved. V was pared by 0 bases and J by 6 bases, with 11 bases between. Looked up from germline, CDR1 is KGHSH and CDR2 is LQKENI. CDR3 length: 14 residues.

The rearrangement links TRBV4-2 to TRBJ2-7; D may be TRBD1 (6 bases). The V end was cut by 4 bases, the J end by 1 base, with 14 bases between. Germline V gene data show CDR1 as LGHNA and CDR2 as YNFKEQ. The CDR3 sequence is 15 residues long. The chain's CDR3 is CASSLAGDRSYEQYF. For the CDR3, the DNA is TGTGCCAGCAGCCTTGCAGGGGACCGATCCTACGAGCAGTACTTC.

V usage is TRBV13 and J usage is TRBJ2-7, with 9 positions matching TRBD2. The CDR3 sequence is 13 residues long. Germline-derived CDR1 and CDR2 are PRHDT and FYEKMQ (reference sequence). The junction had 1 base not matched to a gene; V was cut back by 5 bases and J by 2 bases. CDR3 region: CASSPSGAYEQYF. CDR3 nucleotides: TGTGCCAGCAGCCCTAGCGGGGCCTACGAGCAGTACTTC.